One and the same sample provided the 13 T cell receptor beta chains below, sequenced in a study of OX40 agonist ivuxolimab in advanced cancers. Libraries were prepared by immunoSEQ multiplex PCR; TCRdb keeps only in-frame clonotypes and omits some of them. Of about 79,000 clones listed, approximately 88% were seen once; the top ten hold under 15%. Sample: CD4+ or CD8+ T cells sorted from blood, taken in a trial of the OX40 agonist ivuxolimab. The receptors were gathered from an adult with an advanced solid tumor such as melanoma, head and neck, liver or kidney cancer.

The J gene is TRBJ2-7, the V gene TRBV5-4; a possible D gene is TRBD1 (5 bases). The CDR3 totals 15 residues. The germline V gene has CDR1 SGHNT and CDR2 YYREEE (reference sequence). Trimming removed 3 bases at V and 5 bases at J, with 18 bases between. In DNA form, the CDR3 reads TGTGCCAGCAGCTACCTGGGGCAGGGATCCCACGAGCAGTACTTC. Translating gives CASSYLGQGSHEQYF.

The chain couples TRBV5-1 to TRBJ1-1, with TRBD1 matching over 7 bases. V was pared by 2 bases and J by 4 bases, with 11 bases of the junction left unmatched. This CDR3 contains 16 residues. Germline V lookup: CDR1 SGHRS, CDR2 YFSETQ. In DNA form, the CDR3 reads TGCGCCAGCAGCTTAACTTCTACAGGGGCGGGCACTGAAGCTTTCTTT. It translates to CASSLTSTGAGTEAFF.

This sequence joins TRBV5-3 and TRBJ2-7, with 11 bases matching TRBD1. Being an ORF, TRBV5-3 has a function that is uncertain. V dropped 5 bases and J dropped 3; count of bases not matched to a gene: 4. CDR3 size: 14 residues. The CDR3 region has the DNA TGTGCCAGAAGTCGGGACAGGGGGAACTACGAGCAGTACTTC. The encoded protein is CARSRDRGNYEQYF.

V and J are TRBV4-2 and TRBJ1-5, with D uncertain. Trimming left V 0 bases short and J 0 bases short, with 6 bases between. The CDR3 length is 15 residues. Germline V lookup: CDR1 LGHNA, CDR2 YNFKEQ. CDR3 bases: TGTGCCAGCAGCCAAGAATGGGTTAGCAATCAGCCCCAGCATTTT. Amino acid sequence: CASSQEWVSNQPQHF.

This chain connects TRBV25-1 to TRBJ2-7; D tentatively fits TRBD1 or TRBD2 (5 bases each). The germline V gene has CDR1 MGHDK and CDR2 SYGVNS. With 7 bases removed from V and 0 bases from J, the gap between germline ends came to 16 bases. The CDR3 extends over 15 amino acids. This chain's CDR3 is CASMGVQESSYEQYF. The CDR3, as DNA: TGTGCCAGCATGGGGGTGCAGGAGAGCTCCTACGAGCAGTACTTC.

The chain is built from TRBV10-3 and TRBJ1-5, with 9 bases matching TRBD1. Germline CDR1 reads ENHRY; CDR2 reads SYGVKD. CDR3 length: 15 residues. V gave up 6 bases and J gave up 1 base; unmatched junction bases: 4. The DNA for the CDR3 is TGTGCCATCAGCTCGGGACAGGGCAGCAATCAGCCCCAGCATTTT. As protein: CAISSGQGSNQPQHF.

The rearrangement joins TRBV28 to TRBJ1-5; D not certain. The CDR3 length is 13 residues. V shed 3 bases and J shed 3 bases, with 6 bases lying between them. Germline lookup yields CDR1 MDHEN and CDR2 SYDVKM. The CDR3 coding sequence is TGTGCCAGCAGTTTCACAGTCAATCAGCCCCAGCATTTT. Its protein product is CASSFTVNQPQHF. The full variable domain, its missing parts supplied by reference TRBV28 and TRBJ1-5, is DVKVTQSSRYLVKRTGEKVFLECVQDMDHENMFWYRQDPGLGLRLIYFSYDVKMKEKGDIPEGYSVSREKKERFSLILESASTNQTSMYLCASSFTVNQPQHFGDGTRLSIL.

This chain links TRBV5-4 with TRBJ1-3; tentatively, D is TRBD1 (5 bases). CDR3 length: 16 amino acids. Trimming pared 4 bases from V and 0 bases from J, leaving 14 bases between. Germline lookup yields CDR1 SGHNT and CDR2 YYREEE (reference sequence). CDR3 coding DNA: TGTGCCAGCAGCCACCGGGACGGTCCCTCTGGAAACACCATATATTTT. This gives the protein CASSHRDGPSGNTIYF.

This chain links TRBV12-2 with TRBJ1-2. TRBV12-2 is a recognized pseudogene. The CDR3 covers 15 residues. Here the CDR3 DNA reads TGTGCAAGTCGCTTAGTGGAGACGACCTTCTATGGCTACACCTTC. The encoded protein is CASRLVETTFYGYTF.

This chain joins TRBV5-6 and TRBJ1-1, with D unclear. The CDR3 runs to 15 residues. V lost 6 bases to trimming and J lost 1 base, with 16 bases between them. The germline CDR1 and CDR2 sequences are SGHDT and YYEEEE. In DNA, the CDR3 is TGTGCCAGCACATACGTAGGATTGGCGAACACTGAAGCTTTCTTT. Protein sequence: CASTYVGLANTEAFF. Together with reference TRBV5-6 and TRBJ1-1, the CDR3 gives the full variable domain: DAGVTQSPTHLIKTRGQQVTLRCSPKSGHDTVSWYQQALGQGPQFIFQYYEEEERQRGNFPDRFSGHQFPNYSSELNVNALLLGDSALYLCASTYVGLANTEAFFGQGTRLTVV.

The CDR3 bases are TGTGCCTGGAGGGGGGGGCGGGGGGCGCAGGGCTACACCTTC. The encoded protein is CAWRGGRGAQGYTF. This chain links TRBV30 with TRBJ1-2; TRBD1 might be the D (6 bases). V lost 3 bases and J 8 bases, leaving 19 bases between the germline ends. This CDR3 is 14 amino acids long. Germline assignment: CDR1 GTSNPN and CDR2 SVGIG (reference sequence).

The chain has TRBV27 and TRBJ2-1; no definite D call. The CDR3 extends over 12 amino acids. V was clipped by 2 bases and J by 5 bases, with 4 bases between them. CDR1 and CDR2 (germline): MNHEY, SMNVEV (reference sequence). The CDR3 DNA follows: TGTGCCAGCAGTTTAGGGAACAATGAGCAGTTCTTC. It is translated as CASSLGNNEQFF.

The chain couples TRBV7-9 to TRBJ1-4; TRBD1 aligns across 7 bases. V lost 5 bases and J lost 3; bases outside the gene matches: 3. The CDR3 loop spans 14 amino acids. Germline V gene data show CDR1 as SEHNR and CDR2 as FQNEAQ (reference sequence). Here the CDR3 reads CASSLGQANEKLFF. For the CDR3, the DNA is TGTGCCAGCAGCCTAGGACAGGCTAATGAAAAACTGTTTTTT. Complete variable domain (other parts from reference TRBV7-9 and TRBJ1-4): DTGVSQNPRHKITKRGQNVTFRCDPISEHNRLYWYRQTLGQGPEFLTYFQNEAQLEKSRLLSDRFSAERPKGSFSTLEIQRTEQGDSAMYLCASSLGQANEKLFFGSGTQLSVL.